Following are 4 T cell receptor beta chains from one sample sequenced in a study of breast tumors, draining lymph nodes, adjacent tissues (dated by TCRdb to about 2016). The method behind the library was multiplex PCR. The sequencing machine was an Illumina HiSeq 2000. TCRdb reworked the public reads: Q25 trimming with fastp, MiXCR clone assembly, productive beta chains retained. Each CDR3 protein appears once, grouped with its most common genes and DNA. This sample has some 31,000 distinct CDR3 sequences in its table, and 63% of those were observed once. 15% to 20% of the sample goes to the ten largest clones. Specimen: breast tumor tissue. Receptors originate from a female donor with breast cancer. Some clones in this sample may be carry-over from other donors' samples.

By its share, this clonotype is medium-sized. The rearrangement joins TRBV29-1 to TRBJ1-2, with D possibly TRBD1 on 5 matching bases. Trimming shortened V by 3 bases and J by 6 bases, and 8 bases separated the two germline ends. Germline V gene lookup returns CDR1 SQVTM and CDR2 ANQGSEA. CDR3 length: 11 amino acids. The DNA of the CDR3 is TGCAGCGTTGAGGGAGGGGATGGCTACACCTTC. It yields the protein CSVEGGDGYTF.

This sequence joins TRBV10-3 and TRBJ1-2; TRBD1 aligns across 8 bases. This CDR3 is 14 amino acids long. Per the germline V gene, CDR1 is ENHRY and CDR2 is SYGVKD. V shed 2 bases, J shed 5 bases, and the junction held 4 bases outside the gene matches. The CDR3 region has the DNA TGTGCCATCAGTGAGCCTGACAGGGGATATGGCTACACCTTC. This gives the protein CAISEPDRGYGYTF.

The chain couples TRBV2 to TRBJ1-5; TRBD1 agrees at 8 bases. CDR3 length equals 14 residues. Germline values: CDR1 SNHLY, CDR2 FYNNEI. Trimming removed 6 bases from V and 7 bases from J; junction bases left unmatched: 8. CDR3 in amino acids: CASSPDREEQPQHF. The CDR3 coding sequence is TGTGCCAGCAGCCCGGACAGGGAGGAGCAGCCCCAGCATTTT.

As DNA, the CDR3 is TGTGCCAGTAGTGAGAGTCAGGGGTCCTACGAGCAGTACTTC. This gives the protein CASSESQGSYEQYF. This sequence joins TRBV19 and TRBJ2-7; D is possibly TRBD1 (6 bases). This CDR3 comprises 14 residues. V was clipped by 5 bases and J by 1 base, with 12 bases between them. Germline V lookup: CDR1 LNHDA, CDR2 SQIVND (reference sequence).